This entry is about one T cell receptor (beta chain). Per germline, CDR1 SGHRS and CDR2 YFSETQ. This CDR3 is built from 16 residues. The V segment lost 3 bases and the J segment 7 bases; nucleotides outside the gene matches: 15. Per the study methods: Amplifying reference gene primers gave estimates of nucleated cell counts. The assay was immunoSEQ multiplex PCR, and TCRdb's table has in-frame clones only and misses some. The DNA gave D and trimming, while V, J and clone size come from that table. The sample shows tens of thousands of clones, around nine tenths of them seen only once. These data are taken from a study of blood T cell repertoires in COVID-19. Study at large: Material from acute and convalescent COVID-19 was sourced from the United States, Italy and Spain.

The rearrangement uses TRBV5-1 and TRBJ1-2, with 7 bases matching TRBD1. The sequenced sample consisted of peripheral blood. The receptor was derived from a human donor in a cohort sampled during active COVID-19. The CDR3 is CASSWPPGQREAGYTF. The CDR3 coding sequence is TGCGCCAGCAGCTGGCCCCCGGGACAGCGAGAGGCTGGCTACACCTTC.